This is a list of T cell receptor beta chains from one sample in a study of PD-L1 blockade in urothelial cancer. Using immunoSEQ multiplex PCR, the repertoire was profiled, and TCRdb retains in-frame clones only, with some absent. The data contain fewer than 75,000 clones, roughly 84% of them singletons. Specimen: PBMCs, collected around atezolizumab (anti-PD-L1) treatment. These receptor sequences come from a man in his sixties or seventies with urothelial cancer. CDR3s include the opening cysteine and the closing phenylalanine or tryptophan. Each record gives: clone size, CDR3 length, D gene, J gene, V gene, CDR3 protein, CDR3 DNA. A D gene is named only where the DNA matches it firmly. Size is stated for part of the rows, as once, few or many counts, or as a class when the clone is expanded.

-,16,-,TRBJ1-2,TRBV19,CASSILSGQLNYGYTF,TGTGCCAGTAGTATCTTGAGCGGACAGCTTAACTATGGCTACACCTTC
-,14,TRBD1,TRBJ1-3,TRBV6-5,CASSSGTGGNTIYF,TGTGCCAGCAGCTCCGGGACAGGGGGGAACACCATATATTTT
few,15,TRBD1,TRBJ2-7,TRBV27,CASSLTGTGPYEQYF,TGTGCCAGCAGTTTAACCGGGACAGGGCCCTACGAGCAGTACTTC
-,12,-,TRBJ2-3,TRBV27,CASSITPDTQYF,TGTGCCAGCAGTATAACACCAGATACGCAGTATTTT
-,16,-,TRBJ2-5,TRBV6-5,CASSYSPTRPQETQYF,TGTGCCAGCAGTTACTCTCCGACTAGGCCGCAAGAGACCCAGTACTTC
-,17,-,TRBJ2-1,TRBV5-1,CASSPGNAPGSYNEQFF,TGCGCCAGCAGCCCGGGGAATGCCCCCGGCTCCTACAATGAGCAGTTCTTC
-,13,TRBD2,TRBJ2-1,TRBV4-2,CATSGSLYNEQFF,TGTGCCACCAGCGGGAGTCTCTACAATGAGCAGTTCTTC
-,15,TRBD1,TRBJ2-1,TRBV11-2,CASSLGDSSYNEQFF,TGTGCCAGCAGCTTGGGGGACAGCTCCTACAATGAGCAGTTCTTC
-,15,TRBD1,TRBJ1-3,TRBV5-1,CASSLGQSWGNTIYF,TGCGCCAGCAGCCTGGGACAGTCGTGGGGAAACACCATATATTTT
-,17,-,TRBJ1-5,TRBV27,CASSLSWGGVGRQPQHF,TGTGCCAGCAGTTTATCTTGGGGGGGCGTCGGTCGTCAGCCCCAGCATTTT
-,13,-,TRBJ2-7,TRBV5-1,CASSFGRSYEQYF,TGCGCCAGCAGCTTCGGTCGTTCCTACGAGCAGTACTTC
-,16,TRBD2,TRBJ2-1,TRBV6-4,CASIRTSGRPRDEQFF,TGTGCCAGCATCAGGACTAGCGGGAGGCCCCGGGATGAGCAGTTCTTC
-,14,-,TRBJ2-7,TRBV27,CASSFSGEPYEQYF,TGTGCCAGCAGTTTTTCCGGAGAACCCTACGAGCAGTACTTC
-,15,TRBD1,TRBJ1-4,TRBV5-1,CASSPTGVIREKLFF,TGCGCCAGCAGCCCTACAGGGGTCATTCGGGAAAAACTGTTTTTT
once,13,TRBD2,TRBJ2-7,TRBV28,CASTAGGLYEQYF,TGTGCCAGCACCGCGGGAGGTCTTTACGAGCAGTACTTC
-,14,-,TRBJ1-5,TRBV6-5,CASRGGTQNQPQHF,TGTGCCAGCAGGGGTGGGACACAAAATCAGCCCCAGCATTTT
-,12,-,TRBJ1-1,TRBV13,CASSSQGPEAFF,TGTGCCAGCAGCTCTCAGGGCCCTGAAGCTTTCTTT
once,14,TRBD2,TRBJ2-7,TRBV28,CASTAGGTSYEQYF,TGTGCCAGCACAGCGGGAGGGACCTCCTACGAGCAGTACTTC
-,12,-,TRBJ1-4,TRBV28,CASSLGGEKLFF,TGTGCCAGCAGTTTAGGAGGGGAAAAACTGTTTTTT
-,13,-,TRBJ1-1,TRBV7-2,CASSVDILTEAFF,TGTGCCAGCAGCGTAGATATTTTAACTGAAGCTTTCTTT
-,17,TRBD2,TRBJ2-1,TRBV9,CASSVDGGRAKYNEQFF,TGTGCCAGCAGCGTAGACGGCGGGAGGGCCAAGTACAATGAGCAGTTCTTC
-,14,-,TRBJ2-7,TRBV11-3,CASMRAPLTYEQYF,TGTGCCAGCATGAGGGCGCCCCTTACCTACGAGCAGTACTTC
once,15,TRBD1,TRBJ1-2,TRBV6-5,CASSLGTGGWFGYTF,TGTGCCAGCAGTTTGGGGACAGGGGGCTGGTTTGGCTACACCTTC
-,16,TRBD1,TRBJ2-1,TRBV28,CASSLTGQGGGSEQFF,TGTGCCAGCAGTTTGACGGGACAGGGGGGAGGCAGTGAGCAGTTCTTC
-,16,TRBD1,TRBJ2-7,TRBV18,CASSLLGTGGSYEQYF,TGTGCCAGCTCACTGCTAGGGACAGGGGGCTCCTACGAGCAGTACTTC
-,11,TRBD2,TRBJ2-7,TRBV6-1,CASRTSREQYF,TGTGCCAGCAGGACTAGCCGGGAGCAGTACTTC
-,15,-,TRBJ2-3,TRBV19,CASSIVGASTDTQYF,TGTGCCAGTAGTATTGTGGGAGCTAGCACAGATACGCAGTATTTT
-,14,-,TRBJ2-3,TRBV6-1,CASSEYRGTDTQYF,TGTGCCAGCAGTGAATACAGGGGCACAGATACGCAGTATTTT
-,14,-,TRBJ1-5,TRBV6-5,CASSPRYNNQPQHF,TGTGCCAGCAGTCCCAGGTATAACAATCAGCCCCAGCATTTT
-,13,TRBD2,TRBJ2-1,TRBV29-1,CSISGSGPGEQFF,TGCAGCATAAGCGGGAGTGGGCCGGGGGAGCAGTTCTTC
-,15,TRBD1,TRBJ1-5,TRBV27,CASSFGTGGNQPQHF,TGTGCCAGCAGTTTCGGGACAGGGGGCAATCAGCCCCAGCATTTT
-,15,TRBD1,TRBJ1-5,TRBV5-8,CASSLDPGGHQPQHF,TGTGCCAGCAGCTTGGACCCAGGGGGCCACCAGCCCCAGCATTTT
-,16,-,TRBJ2-7,TRBV7-8,CASSGTLPDYNYEQYF,TGTGCCAGCAGCGGGACTCTACCGGACTATAACTACGAGCAGTACTTC
-,11,TRBD2,TRBJ2-7,TRBV5-6,CASTAGVEQYF,TGTGCCAGCACGGCGGGGGTCGAGCAGTACTTC
-,16,-,TRBJ1-3,TRBV13,CASSLVAGAGGNTIYF,TGTGCCAGCAGCTTAGTTGCAGGGGCCGGTGGAAACACCATATATTTT
-,15,TRBD1,TRBJ1-2,TRBV14,CASSQIWTGGDGYTF,TGTGCCAGCAGCCAAATATGGACAGGGGGCGATGGCTACACCTTC
once,17,TRBD2,TRBJ2-1,TRBV29-1,CSVEEGRTSGSLDEQFF,TGCAGCGTTGAAGAAGGGCGGACTAGCGGGAGTCTGGATGAGCAGTTCTTC
-,15,TRBD2,TRBJ2-5,TRBV7-8,CASSLNPLAGGTQYF,TGTGCCAGCAGCTTAAACCCGCTAGCGGGAGGGACCCAGTACTTC
once,17,-,TRBJ2-3,TRBV4-1,CASSQGRARTITDTQYF,TGCGCCAGCAGCCAAGGACGCGCTCGGACTATTACAGATACGCAGTATTTT
-,17,-,TRBJ2-5,TRBV4-1,CASSQRFPASDVETQYF,TGCGCCAGCAGCCAACGTTTCCCCGCTAGCGACGTTGAGACCCAGTACTTC
once,14,-,TRBJ1-5,TRBV28,CASSEGVINQPQHF,TGTGCCAGCAGTGAGGGGGTGATTAATCAGCCCCAGCATTTT
-,15,TRBD2,TRBJ2-2,TRBV9,CASAKGPGGTGELFF,TGTGCCAGCGCCAAAGGGCCGGGGGGCACCGGGGAGCTGTTTTTT
once,11,-,TRBJ2-7,TRBV6-5,CASRLRGEQYF,TGTGCCAGCAGATTAAGGGGGGAGCAGTACTTC
-,14,-,TRBJ2-5,TRBV28,CASSAGRGSETQYF,TGTGCCAGCAGCGCGGGCCGCGGGTCAGAGACCCAGTACTTC
-,14,-,TRBJ2-1,TRBV2,CASSGGSSYNEQFF,TGTGCCAGCAGTGGAGGGAGCTCCTACAATGAGCAGTTCTTC
-,12,-,TRBJ2-7,TRBV2,CASSEGRGEQYF,TGTGCCAGCAGTGAAGGAAGGGGGGAGCAGTACTTC
-,13,-,TRBJ1-2,TRBV5-6,CASSLQSNYGYTF,TGTGCCAGCAGCTTACAGTCTAACTATGGCTACACCTTC
-,16,TRBD1,TRBJ2-2,TRBV15,CATSSPRTGNTGELFF,TGTGCCACCAGCAGTCCCCGGACAGGGAACACCGGGGAGCTGTTTTTT